The TCR beta chain described here comes from a study of blood T cell repertoires in COVID-19. On the study more broadly: The United States, Italy and Spain were the sources of the acute and convalescent COVID-19 samples.

Generated by immunoSEQ multiplex PCR, the TCRdb table keeps only in-frame clones and is missing some. There are about 340,000 clones in the sample; around 90% occur only once, and about 3.5% lies in the top ten. This CDR3 spans 14 amino acids. V lost 3 bases and J lost 4, with 12 bases in between. Germline V gives CDR1 SNHLY, CDR2 FYNNEI. Source material: peripheral blood. The V and J genes are TRBV2 and TRBJ1-2; no definite D call. This clonotype was obtained from a woman aged 18 to 35 who had recovered from COVID-19. The CDR3 DNA reads TGTGCCAGCAGTGACGTTGCCACCGGCTATGGCTACACCTTC. Its protein is CASSDVATGYGYTF.